What follows are 22 T cell receptor beta chains derived from one specimen sequenced in a study of PD-1 blockade in classical Hodgkin lymphoma (dated by TCRdb to 2018 to 2021). Library method: the immunoSEQ multiplex PCR assay. The table was pulled from immuneACCESS by TCRdb, which kept in-frame rearrangements only. Such tables lose some clones; where checked, under half of the loss comes from unresolved V genes, and the rest has no known cause. Across this sample there are roughly 24,000 clones, with 60% to 85% seen only once. About 18% of the sample is in the top ten clones. According to the study, the label for this sample's time point signals: cycle 2 day 1 (C2D1) of nivolumab. Every trial patient had relapsed after autologous stem cell transplantation, and cohorts A, B and C differed in prior brentuximab vedotin exposure. This sample comprised peripheral blood mononuclear cells (PBMCs), obtained before the second cycle of nivolumab. These receptors came from a human donor with classical Hodgkin lymphoma.

The gene calls are TRBV6-1 and TRBJ2-7; 9 nucleotides agree with TRBD1. Germline values: CDR1 MNHNS, CDR2 SASEGT. V was pared by 7 bases and J by 6 bases, with 7 bases of the junction left unmatched. This CDR3 is 13 amino acids long. The CDR3 sequence is CASNTLTGGEQYF. As DNA, the CDR3 is TGTGCCAGCAACACTTTGACAGGGGGCGAGCAGTACTTC.

This sequence joins TRBV6-1 and TRBJ2-3, with a weak D call TRBD1 (6 bases). CDR1 is MNHNS and CDR2 is SASEGT in the germline V gene. Trimming took 8 bases from V and 4 from J, leaving 13 bases between them. The CDR3 has 13 residues. CDR3: CASLRGIPDTQYF. The DNA of the CDR3 is TGTGCCAGCCTGAGGGGGATACCAGATACGCAGTATTTT.

This clone was observed a few times. This sequence joins TRBV6-1 and TRBJ2-5, with 7 bases that match TRBD1. CDR3 length equals 13 residues. Germline lookup yields CDR1 MNHNS and CDR2 SASEGT. With 3 bases clipped from V and 5 bases from J, the junction kept 3 bases outside the gene matches. The CDR3 region has the DNA TGTGCCAGCAGTGAGGGGACAGTGGAGACCCAGTACTTC. Protein: CASSEGTVETQYF.

The chain couples TRBV5-1 to TRBJ2-2; tentative D call: TRBD1 (5 bases). Germline CDR1 and CDR2: SGHRS and YFSETQ. V was pared by 3 bases and J by 3 bases, with 15 bases between. This CDR3 is 16 amino acids long. This CDR3 is CASSYQRGWDTGELFF. Written as DNA, the CDR3 is TGCGCCAGCAGCTATCAAAGGGGCTGGGACACCGGGGAGCTGTTTTTT.

The rearrangement uses TRBV6-1 and TRBJ2-3, with TRBD2 matching over 7 bases. V lost 4 bases, J lost 2 bases, and 12 bases stayed unmatched. Germline V gene data show CDR1 as MNHNS and CDR2 as SASEGT. The CDR3 spans 17 residues. CDR3 nucleotide sequence: TGTGCCAGCAGTGCCCGGCCTAGCGGACTTCTCACAGATACGCAGTATTTT. Residues: CASSARPSGLLTDTQYF.

This chain joins TRBV2 and TRBJ2-3; TRBD2 aligns across 10 bases. The CDR3 totals 13 residues. J was trimmed by 6 bases and V by 7 bases; bases with no gene match: 4. Germline V gives CDR1 SNHLY, CDR2 FYNNEI. DNA of the CDR3: TGTGCCAGCACTGGACTAGCGGCGGATACGCAGTATTTT. Its translation: CASTGLAADTQYF.

This clone was counted a few times. This rearrangement joins TRBV29-1 to TRBJ1-1, with D unclear. V lost 4 bases, J lost 0 bases, and 9 bases lay in between. Germline CDR1 is SQVTM and CDR2 is ANQGSEA. This CDR3 is 13 amino acids long. In DNA form, the CDR3 reads TGCAGCGTTGTAATCAGCTTGAACACTGAAGCTTTCTTT. It translates to CSVVISLNTEAFF.

The chain links TRBV19 to TRBJ2-5; D call uncertain. The CDR3 is 12 amino acids. V was shortened by 5 bases and J by 2 bases, with 6 bases between the two germline ends. Germline assignment: CDR1 LNHDA and CDR2 SQIVND (reference sequence). This CDR3 reads CASSANQETQYF. CDR3 nucleotides: TGTGCCAGTAGTGCAAATCAAGAGACCCAGTACTTC.

The chain links TRBV19 to TRBJ2-5, with TRBD2 matching over 8 bases. The CDR3 length is 14 residues. Germline V lookup: CDR1 LNHDA, CDR2 SQIVND (reference sequence). After removal of 3 bases from V and 5 bases from J, the junction contained 5 bases not matched to a gene. The CDR3 sequence is CASSMSGGGETQYF. CDR3 DNA sequence: TGTGCCAGTAGTATGAGCGGGGGCGGGGAGACCCAGTACTTC.

The rearrangement links TRBV10-3 to TRBJ2-1, with 7 bases that match TRBD1. Germline assignment: CDR1 ENHRY and CDR2 SYGVKD. Germline trimming cut 2 bases from V and 8 bases from J; bases unmatched to any gene: 3. The CDR3 totals 13 residues. CDR3 sequence reads: CAISEDRAHEQFF. Written as DNA, the CDR3 is TGTGCCATCAGTGAGGACAGGGCCCATGAGCAGTTCTTC.

The gene calls are TRBV29-1 and TRBJ1-1; D ambiguous. With 5 bases removed from V and 5 bases from J, the gap between germline ends came to 15 bases. Germline lookup yields CDR1 SQVTM and CDR2 ANQGSEA. The CDR3 contains 13 residues. CDR3 coding DNA: TGCAGCGTTTCGGCCGCTCGGTGGACTGAAGCTTTCTTT. Encoded protein: CSVSAARWTEAFF.

This chain joins TRBV5-1 and TRBJ1-2; D gene uncertain. The CDR3 consists of 14 residues. Looked up from germline, CDR1 is SGHRS and CDR2 is YFSETQ. Trimming took off 1 base at V and 7 bases at J, with 14 bases between the two ends. The CDR3, as DNA: TGCGCCAGCAGCTTGCTCACCTTGAACAGTGGCTACACCTTC. The encoded protein is CASSLLTLNSGYTF.

CDR3 DNA sequence: TGTGCCAGCAGTTACCCGGGACAGGGGGCGCTTGAGCAGTACTTC. Its translation: CASSYPGQGALEQYF. The chain carries TRBV6-6 and TRBJ2-7, with 12 nucleotides matching TRBD1. V gave up 2 bases and J gave up 7 bases; unmatched junction bases: 6. The CDR3 contains 15 residues. The V gene's germline CDR1 is MNHNY and CDR2 SVGAGI (reference sequence).

This sequence joins TRBV6-5 and TRBJ2-1; D may be TRBD1 (6 bases). Per germline, CDR1 MNHEY and CDR2 SVGAGI. CDR3 length equals 15 residues. V was pared by 6 bases and J by 8 bases, with 20 bases between. CDR3 sequence: CASRETGHLGDEQFF. In nucleotides, the CDR3 is TGTGCCAGCAGGGAGACGGGACACTTAGGCGATGAGCAGTTCTTC.

The V gene is TRBV28, the J gene TRBJ2-7; unclear D gene. Trimming took 3 bases from V and 2 from J, leaving 11 bases between them. This CDR3 has 14 residues. Germline V gives CDR1 MDHEN, CDR2 SYDVKM. CDR3 DNA sequence: TGTGCCAGCAGTTTGGATCAGGCGACCTACGAGCAGTACTTC. Its translation is CASSLDQATYEQYF.

The chain links TRBV6-6 to TRBJ2-5; 11 positions agree with TRBD2. The J call may be mistaken, given a closer DNA end match to TRBJ2-7. This CDR3 has 14 amino acids. In germline, CDR1 is MNHNY, CDR2 SVGAGI (reference sequence). CDR3 in amino acids: CASGRLAGRYEQYF. The CDR3 DNA follows: TGTGCCAGCGGCCGACTAGCGGGACGGTACGAGCAGTACTTC.

This chain joins TRBV2 and TRBJ1-2, with 8 bases aligning to TRBD1. The CDR3 spans 14 residues. CDR1 is SNHLY, CDR2 FYNNEI, per germline. V was pared by 2 bases and J by 13 bases, with 12 bases of the junction left unmatched. The CDR3 protein is CASSEKGQVSRITF. The CDR3 bases are TGTGCCAGCAGTGAAAAGGGACAGGTATCGCGAATCACCTTC.

V and J are TRBV5-6 and TRBJ2-1, with D possibly being TRBD1 (7 bases). This CDR3 is built from 13 residues. Trimming stripped 2 bases from V and 6 bases from J, with 9 bases between. Germline lookup yields CDR1 SGHDT and CDR2 YYEEEE. CDR3 nucleotides: TGTGCCAGCAGCTTCCAGGGGGGCAATGAGCAGTTCTTC. Its translation is CASSFQGGNEQFF.

The chain carries TRBV5-1 and TRBJ2-1; D unclear. Germline lookup yields CDR1 SGHRS and CDR2 YFSETQ. This CDR3 has 13 amino acids. Trimming took off 2 bases at V and 10 bases at J, with 13 bases between the two ends. CDR3 sequence reads: CASSLRTATEQFF. The DNA of the CDR3 is TGCGCCAGCAGCTTAAGGACCGCAACCGAGCAGTTCTTC.

This clone was picked up one time. V gene TRBV18 combines with J gene TRBJ2-2; D gene unclear. This CDR3 has 15 residues. The V and J ends lost 0 bases and 4 bases respectively, with 9 bases between them. Per the germline V gene, CDR1 is KGHSH and CDR2 is LQKENI. The CDR3, as DNA: TGTGCCAGCTCACCACCGAGCCCGGGCACCGGGGAGCTGTTTTTT. It yields the protein CASSPPSPGTGELFF.

V gene TRBV5-1 combines with J gene TRBJ2-7, with 8 bases identical to TRBD2. The V segment lost 0 bases and the J segment 3 bases; nucleotides outside the gene matches: 11. This CDR3 spans 17 amino acids. Looked up from germline, CDR1 is SGHRS and CDR2 is YFSETQ. The CDR3 coding sequence is TGCGCCAGCAGCTTGGATCCCGCTAGCGGGTTCCTCTACGAGCAGTACTTC. Encoded protein: CASSLDPASGFLYEQYF.

The chain employs TRBV5-6 and TRBJ1-2, with D uncertain. The V gene lost 0 bases and the J gene lost 4 bases, with 16 bases spanning the gap. CDR1 and CDR2 from the germline V gene are SGHDT and YYEEEE. This CDR3 has 16 residues. CDR3 nucleotide sequence: TGTGCCAGCAGCTTGGGACTCACCGACCTACGCTATGGCTACACCTTC. Amino acids: CASSLGLTDLRYGYTF.